The following is a TCR beta chain sequence with its context. The antigen is unknown. CDR3 length: 16 residues. Germline CDR1 is SQVTM and CDR2 is ANQGSEA. V was pared by 1 base and J by 4 bases, with 10 bases of the junction left unmatched. The record originates from a study of CD8+ T cells in alopecia areata. Isolated RNA was reverse transcribed into cDNA used as the sequencing template. TCRdb's copy holds only in-frame clones and misses some; the assay was immunoSEQ multiplex PCR. The sample carries approximately 59,000 clones, 45% to 50% recorded once. Study outcomes and limitations: Lesional scalp displayed greater clonality than normal scalp, most notably in alopecia totalis/universalis.

The input for sequencing was CD8+ T cells sorted from blood, taken at week 0. The chain combines TRBV29-1 with TRBJ2-7, with 10 bases matching TRBD1. This TCR derives from a human donor with alopecia areata. This CDR3 is CSVEGVLGTGEYEQYF. The CDR3 DNA sequence: TGCAGCGTTGAAGGAGTGTTAGGGACAGGGGAATACGAGCAGTACTTC.